This T cell receptor beta chain was obtained from a study of cytomegalovirus exposure and HLA in healthy donors. Turning to the study itself: HLA-typed donors were the source of approximately 88 million unique TCRs held in an early data release.

Study findings and constraints: The study labeled 164 TCR beta chains cytomegalovirus-associated.

Both 60 Vbeta primers and 13 Jbeta primers went into the PCR. Produced via immunoSEQ multiplex PCR; TCRdb's table is partial and in-frame only. The sample holds some 150,000 clones, approximately 80% seen once. Note on this clone: Its antigen remains unidentified.

In germline, CDR1 is SGDLS, CDR2 YYNGEE. The CDR3 spans 17 residues. The V segment lost 4 bases and the J segment 3 bases; nucleotides outside the gene matches: 8. This receptor was identified in a woman in her forties or fifties in good health and CMV-seronegative. The sequenced material came from PBMCs. The V call is TRBV9, the J call TRBJ2-3, with TRBD2 matching over 13 bases. CDR3 nucleotides: TGTGCCAGCAGCCACGCACTAGCGGGAGGGCCTACAGATACGCAGTATTTT. Protein product: CASSHALAGGPTDTQYF.